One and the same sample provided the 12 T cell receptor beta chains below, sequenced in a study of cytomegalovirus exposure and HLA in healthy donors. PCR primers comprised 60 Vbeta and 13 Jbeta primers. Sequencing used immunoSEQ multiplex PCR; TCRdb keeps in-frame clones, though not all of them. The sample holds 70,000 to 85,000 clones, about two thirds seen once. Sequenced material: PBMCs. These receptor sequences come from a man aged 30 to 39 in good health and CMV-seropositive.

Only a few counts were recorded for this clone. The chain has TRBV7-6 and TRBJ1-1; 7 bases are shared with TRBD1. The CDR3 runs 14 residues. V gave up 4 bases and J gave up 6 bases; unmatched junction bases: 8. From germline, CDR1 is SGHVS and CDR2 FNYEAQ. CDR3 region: CASSSSNRGSEAFF. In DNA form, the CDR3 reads TGTGCCAGCAGCTCATCCAACAGGGGCTCTGAAGCTTTCTTT.

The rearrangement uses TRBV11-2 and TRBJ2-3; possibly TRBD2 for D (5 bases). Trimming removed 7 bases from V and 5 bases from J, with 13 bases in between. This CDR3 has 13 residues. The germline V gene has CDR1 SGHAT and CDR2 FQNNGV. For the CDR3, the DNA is TGTGCCAGCACCATCACACGGGGAGATACGCAGTATTTT. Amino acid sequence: CASTITRGDTQYF.

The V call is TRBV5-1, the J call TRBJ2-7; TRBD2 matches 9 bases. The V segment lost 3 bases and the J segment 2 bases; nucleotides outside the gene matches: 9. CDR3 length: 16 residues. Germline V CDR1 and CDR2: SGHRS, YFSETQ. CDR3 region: CASSSILAGTPYEQYF. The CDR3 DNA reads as TGCGCCAGCAGCTCTATTCTAGCGGGGACCCCCTACGAGCAGTACTTC.

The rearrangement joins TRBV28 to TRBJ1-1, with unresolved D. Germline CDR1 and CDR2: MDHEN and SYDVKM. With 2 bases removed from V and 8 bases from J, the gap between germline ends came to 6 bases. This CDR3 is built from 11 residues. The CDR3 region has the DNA TGTGCCAGCAGTTTACCCTCCGAAGCTTTCTTT. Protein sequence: CASSLPSEAFF. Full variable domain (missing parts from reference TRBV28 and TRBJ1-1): DVKVTQSSRYLVKRTGEKVFLECVQDMDHENMFWYRQDPGLGLRLIYFSYDVKMKEKGDIPEGYSVSREKKERFSLILESASTNQTSMYLCASSLPSEAFFGQGTRLTVV.

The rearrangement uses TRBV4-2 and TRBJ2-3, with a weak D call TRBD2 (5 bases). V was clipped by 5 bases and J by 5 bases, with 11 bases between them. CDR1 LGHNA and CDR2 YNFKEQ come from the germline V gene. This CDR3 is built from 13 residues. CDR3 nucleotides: TGTGCCAGCAGCTGGAGGCTCCGAGATACGCAGTATTTT. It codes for CASSWRLRDTQYF.

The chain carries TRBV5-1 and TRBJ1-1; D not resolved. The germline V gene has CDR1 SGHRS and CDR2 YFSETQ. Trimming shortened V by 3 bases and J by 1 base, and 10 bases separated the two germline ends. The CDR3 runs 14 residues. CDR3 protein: CASSSVGENTEAFF. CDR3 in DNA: TGCGCCAGCAGCTCGGTCGGGGAGAACACTGAAGCTTTCTTT.

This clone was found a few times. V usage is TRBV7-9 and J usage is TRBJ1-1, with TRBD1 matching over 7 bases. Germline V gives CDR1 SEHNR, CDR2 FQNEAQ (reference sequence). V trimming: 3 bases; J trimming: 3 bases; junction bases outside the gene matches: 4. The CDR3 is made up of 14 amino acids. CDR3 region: CASSFSGGDTEAFF. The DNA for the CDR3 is TGTGCCAGCAGCTTCTCAGGGGGAGACACTGAAGCTTTCTTT. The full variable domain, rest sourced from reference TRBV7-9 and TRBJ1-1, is DTGVSQNPRHKITKRGQNVTFRCDPISEHNRLYWYRQTLGQGPEFLTYFQNEAQLEKSRLLSDRFSAERPKGSFSTLEIQRTEQGDSAMYLCASSFSGGDTEAFFGQGTRLTVV.

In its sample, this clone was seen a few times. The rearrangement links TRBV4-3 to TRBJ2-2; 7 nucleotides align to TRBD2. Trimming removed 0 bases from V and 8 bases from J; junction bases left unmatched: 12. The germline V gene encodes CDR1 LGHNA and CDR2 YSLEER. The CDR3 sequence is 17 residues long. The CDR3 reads CASSQDGARERTGELFF. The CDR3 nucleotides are TGCGCCAGCAGCCAAGATGGGGCGCGGGAGCGGACGGGGGAGCTGTTTTTT.

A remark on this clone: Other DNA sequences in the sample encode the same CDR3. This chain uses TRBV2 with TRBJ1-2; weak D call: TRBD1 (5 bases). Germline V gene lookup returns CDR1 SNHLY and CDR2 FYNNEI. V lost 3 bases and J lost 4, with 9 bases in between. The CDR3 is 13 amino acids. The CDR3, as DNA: TGTGCCAGCAGTGAGGGGCAGGTCTATGGCTACACCTTC. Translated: CASSEGQVYGYTF. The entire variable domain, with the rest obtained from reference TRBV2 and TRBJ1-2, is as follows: EPEVTQTPSHQVTQMGQEVILRCVPISNHLYFYWYRQILGQKVEFLVSFYNNEISEKSEIFDDQFSVERPDGSNFTLKIRSTKLEDSAMYFCASSEGQVYGYTFGSGTRLTVV.

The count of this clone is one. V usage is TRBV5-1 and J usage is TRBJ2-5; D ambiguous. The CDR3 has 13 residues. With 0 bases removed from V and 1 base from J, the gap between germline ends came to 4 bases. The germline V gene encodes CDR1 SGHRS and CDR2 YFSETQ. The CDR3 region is CASSLGSQETQYF. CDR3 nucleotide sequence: TGCGCCAGCAGCTTGGGCAGCCAAGAGACCCAGTACTTC.

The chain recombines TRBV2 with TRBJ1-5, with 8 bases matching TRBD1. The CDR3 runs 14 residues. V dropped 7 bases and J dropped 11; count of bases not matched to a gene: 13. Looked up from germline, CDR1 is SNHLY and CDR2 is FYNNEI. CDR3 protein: CASKADREKWAQHF. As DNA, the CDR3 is TGTGCCAGCAAGGCGGACAGGGAAAAATGGGCCCAGCATTTT.

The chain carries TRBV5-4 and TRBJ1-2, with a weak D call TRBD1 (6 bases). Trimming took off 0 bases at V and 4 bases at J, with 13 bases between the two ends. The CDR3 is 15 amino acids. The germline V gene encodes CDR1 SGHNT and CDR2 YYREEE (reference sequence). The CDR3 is CASSLATGKGYGYTF. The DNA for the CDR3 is TGTGCCAGCAGCTTGGCAACAGGGAAGGGCTATGGCTACACCTTC.